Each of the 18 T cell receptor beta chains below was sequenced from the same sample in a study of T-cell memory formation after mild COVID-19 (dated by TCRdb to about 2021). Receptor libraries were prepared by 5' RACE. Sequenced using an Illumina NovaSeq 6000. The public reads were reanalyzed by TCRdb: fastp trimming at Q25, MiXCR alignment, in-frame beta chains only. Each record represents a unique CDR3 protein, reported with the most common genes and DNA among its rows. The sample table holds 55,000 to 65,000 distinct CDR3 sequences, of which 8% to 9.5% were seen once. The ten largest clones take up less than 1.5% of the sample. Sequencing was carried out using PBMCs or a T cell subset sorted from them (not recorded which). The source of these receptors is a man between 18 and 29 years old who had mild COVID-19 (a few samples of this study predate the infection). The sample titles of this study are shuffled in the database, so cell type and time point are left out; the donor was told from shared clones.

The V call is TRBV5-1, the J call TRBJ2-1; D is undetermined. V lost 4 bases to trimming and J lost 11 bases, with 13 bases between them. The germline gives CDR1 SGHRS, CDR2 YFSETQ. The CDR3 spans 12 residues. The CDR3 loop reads CASSLQTAQQFF. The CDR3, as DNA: TGCGCCAGCAGCCTACAGACGGCCCAGCAGTTCTTC.

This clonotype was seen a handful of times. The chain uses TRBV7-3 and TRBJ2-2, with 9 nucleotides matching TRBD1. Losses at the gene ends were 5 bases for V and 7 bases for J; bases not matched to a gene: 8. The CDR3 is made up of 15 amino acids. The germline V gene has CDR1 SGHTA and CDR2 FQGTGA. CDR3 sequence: CASSDYRGRGGELFF. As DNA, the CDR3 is TGTGCCAGCAGCGACTACAGGGGGCGCGGCGGGGAGCTGTTTTTT.

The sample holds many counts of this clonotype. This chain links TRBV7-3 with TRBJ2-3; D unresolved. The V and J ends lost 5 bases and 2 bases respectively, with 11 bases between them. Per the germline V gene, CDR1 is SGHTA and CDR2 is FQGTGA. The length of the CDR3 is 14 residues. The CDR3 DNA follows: TGTGCCAGCAGCCCCGGACCAGCCACAGATACGCAGTATTTT. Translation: CASSPGPATDTQYF.

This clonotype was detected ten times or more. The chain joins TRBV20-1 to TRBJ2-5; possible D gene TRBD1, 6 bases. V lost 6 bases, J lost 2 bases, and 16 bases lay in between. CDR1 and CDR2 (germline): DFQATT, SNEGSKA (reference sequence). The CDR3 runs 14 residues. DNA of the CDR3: TGCAGTGCCCGGGACACAGGTCAACAAGAGACCCAGTACTTC. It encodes CSARDTGQQETQYF.

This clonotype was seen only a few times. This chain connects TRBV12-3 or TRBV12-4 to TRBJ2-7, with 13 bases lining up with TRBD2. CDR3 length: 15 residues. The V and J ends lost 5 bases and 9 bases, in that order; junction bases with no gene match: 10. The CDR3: CASSPLTSGGLGQYF. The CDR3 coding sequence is TGTGCCAGCAGTCCGTTGACTAGCGGGGGGCTGGGGCAGTACTTC.

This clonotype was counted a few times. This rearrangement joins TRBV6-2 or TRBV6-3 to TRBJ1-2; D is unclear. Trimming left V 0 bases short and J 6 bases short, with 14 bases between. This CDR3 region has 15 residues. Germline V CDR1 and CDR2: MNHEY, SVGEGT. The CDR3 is CASSYSSVTTNGYTF. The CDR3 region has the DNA TGTGCCAGCAGTTACTCCTCCGTGACCACGAATGGCTACACCTTC.

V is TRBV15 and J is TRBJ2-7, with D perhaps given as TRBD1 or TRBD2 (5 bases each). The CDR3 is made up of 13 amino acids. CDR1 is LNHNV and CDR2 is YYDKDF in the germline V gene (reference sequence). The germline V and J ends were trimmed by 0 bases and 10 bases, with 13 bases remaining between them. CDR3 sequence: CATSRDLGDPQYV. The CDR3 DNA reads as TGTGCCACCAGCAGAGATCTGGGGGACCCTCAGTACGTC.

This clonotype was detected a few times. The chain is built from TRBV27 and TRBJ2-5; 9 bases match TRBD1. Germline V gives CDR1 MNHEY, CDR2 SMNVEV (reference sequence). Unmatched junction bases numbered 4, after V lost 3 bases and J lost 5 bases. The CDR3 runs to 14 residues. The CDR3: CASSFDRGAETQYF. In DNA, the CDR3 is TGTGCCAGCAGTTTCGACAGGGGGGCCGAGACCCAGTACTTC.

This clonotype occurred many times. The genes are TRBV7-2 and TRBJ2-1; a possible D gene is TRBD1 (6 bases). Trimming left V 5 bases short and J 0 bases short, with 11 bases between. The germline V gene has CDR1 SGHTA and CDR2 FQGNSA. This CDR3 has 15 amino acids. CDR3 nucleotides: TGTGCCAGCAGCCACCGGGACAACTCCTACAATGAGCAGTTCTTC. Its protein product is CASSHRDNSYNEQFF.

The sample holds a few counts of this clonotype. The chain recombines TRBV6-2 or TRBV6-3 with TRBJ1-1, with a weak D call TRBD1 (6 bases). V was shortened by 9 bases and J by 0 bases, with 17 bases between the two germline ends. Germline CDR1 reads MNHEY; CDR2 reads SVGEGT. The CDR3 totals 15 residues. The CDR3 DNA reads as TGTGCCAGTGCACCCCTCCGGGACATGAACACTGAAGCTTTCTTT. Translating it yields CASAPLRDMNTEAFF.

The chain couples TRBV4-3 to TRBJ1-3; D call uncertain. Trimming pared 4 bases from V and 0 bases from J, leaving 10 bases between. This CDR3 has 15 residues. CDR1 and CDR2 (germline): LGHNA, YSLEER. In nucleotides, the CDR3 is TGCGCCAGCAGCCGATCCACAGACTCTGGAAACACCATATATTTT. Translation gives CASSRSTDSGNTIYF.

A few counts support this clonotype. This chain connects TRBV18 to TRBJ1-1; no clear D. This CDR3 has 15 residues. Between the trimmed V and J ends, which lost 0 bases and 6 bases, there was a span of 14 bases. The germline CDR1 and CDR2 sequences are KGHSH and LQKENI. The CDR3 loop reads CASSPPLGAIPEAFF. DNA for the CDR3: TGTGCCAGCTCACCACCGCTGGGAGCTATCCCTGAAGCTTTCTTT.

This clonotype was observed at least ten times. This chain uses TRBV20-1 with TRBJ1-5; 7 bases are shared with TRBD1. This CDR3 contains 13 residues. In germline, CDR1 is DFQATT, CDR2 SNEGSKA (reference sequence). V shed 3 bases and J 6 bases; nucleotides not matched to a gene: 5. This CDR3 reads CSASEGAGQPQHF. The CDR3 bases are TGCAGTGCTAGTGAGGGGGCCGGTCAGCCCCAGCATTTT.

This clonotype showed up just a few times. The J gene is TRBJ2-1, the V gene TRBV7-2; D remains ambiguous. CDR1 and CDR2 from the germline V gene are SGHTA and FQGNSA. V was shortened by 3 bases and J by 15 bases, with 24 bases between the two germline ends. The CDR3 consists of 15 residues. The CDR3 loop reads CASSFGFGLPSAPFF. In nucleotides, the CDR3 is TGTGCCAGCAGCTTTGGCTTCGGTCTGCCGTCAGCGCCGTTCTTC.

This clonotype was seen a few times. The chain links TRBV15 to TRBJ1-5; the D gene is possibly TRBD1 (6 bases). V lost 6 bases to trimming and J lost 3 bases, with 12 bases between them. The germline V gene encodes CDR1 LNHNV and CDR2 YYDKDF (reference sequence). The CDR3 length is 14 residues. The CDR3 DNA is TGTGCCACCAGAGGAGGACAGCCCAATCAGCCCCAGCATTTT. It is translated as CATRGGQPNQPQHF.

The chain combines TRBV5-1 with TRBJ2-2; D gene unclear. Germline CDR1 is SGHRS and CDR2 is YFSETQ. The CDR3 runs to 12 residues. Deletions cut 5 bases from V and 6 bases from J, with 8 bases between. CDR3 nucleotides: TGCGCCAGCAGGCGCCCGCCCGGGGAGCTGTTTTTT. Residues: CASRRPPGELFF.

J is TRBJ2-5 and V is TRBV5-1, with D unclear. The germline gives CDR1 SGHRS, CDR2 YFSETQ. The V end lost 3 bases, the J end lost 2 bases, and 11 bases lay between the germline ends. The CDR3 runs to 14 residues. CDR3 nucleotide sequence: TGCGCCAGCAGCTCCCCGGGTCAGCAAGAGACCCAGTACTTC. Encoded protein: CASSSPGQQETQYF.

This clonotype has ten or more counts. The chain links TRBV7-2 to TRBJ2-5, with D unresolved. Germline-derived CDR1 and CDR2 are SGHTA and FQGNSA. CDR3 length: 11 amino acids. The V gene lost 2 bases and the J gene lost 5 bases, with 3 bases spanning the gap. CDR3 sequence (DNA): TGTGCCAGCAGCTTATCCGAGACCCAGTACTTC. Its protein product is CASSLSETQYF.